What follows describes a single T cell receptor (beta chain). This sample was included in a study of cytomegalovirus exposure and HLA in healthy donors. Healthy bone marrow donors made up the donor group. The PCR made use of 60 Vbeta and 13 Jbeta primers. Assay: immunoSEQ multiplex PCR; the TCRdb copy retains only in-frame clones and omits some. This sample has approximately 140,000 clones; over 60% occur once, and the top ten carry 0.75% to 0.95%. Sequenced: PBMCs. This clonotype was obtained from a woman aged 60-75 years in good health and CMV-seronegative.

CDR3 region: CASSPIGEHNEQFF. The DNA for the CDR3 is TGTGCCAGCAGCCCAATCGGGGAACACAATGAGCAGTTCTTC. The genes are TRBV9 and TRBJ2-1; weak D call: TRBD2 (5 bases). Trimming took 4 bases from V and 5 from J, leaving 13 bases between them. CDR1 and CDR2 from the germline V gene are SGDLS and YYNGEE. The CDR3 has 14 residues.